Listed here are 18 T cell receptor beta chains from one sample, sequenced in a study of blood T cells in healthy people across ages. Using a J-beta primer mix together with a sample-barcoded 5' primer, a second PCR was run for roughly 7 to 12 cycles. One entry per CDR3 protein results from TCRdb running MiXCR on the 5' RACE reads. Among around 1,900,000 distinct CDR3 sequences listed, about two fifths were seen once. The sequenced material came from blood. The origin of the receptors is a human donor in good health.

The CDR3 coding sequence is TGTGCCAGCAATCCCCGCGGCAGCCCTCACACTGAAGCTTTCTTT. Its protein is CASNPRGSPHTEAFF. The V gene is TRBV14, the J gene TRBJ1-1; D gene ambiguous. Trimming took off 7 bases at V and 3 bases at J, with 18 bases between the two ends. Germline V CDR1 and CDR2: SGHDN, FVKESK. The CDR3 contains 15 residues.

This clonotype appeared a few times. The rearrangement uses TRBV20-1 and TRBJ2-6; perhaps TRBD1 as D (5 bases). Per the germline V gene, CDR1 is DFQATT and CDR2 is SNEGSKA (reference sequence). CDR3 length equals 16 residues. V shed 0 bases and J shed 11 bases, with 20 bases lying between them. The CDR3 bases are TGCAGTGCTAGAGATTTCGGAACAGTAAAAGGGGACGTCCTGACTTTC. Amino acids: CSARDFGTVKGDVLTF.

The chain combines TRBV12-3 or TRBV12-4 with TRBJ1-1; D remains ambiguous. The CDR3 has 11 amino acids. The V and J ends lost 7 bases and 3 bases respectively, with 6 bases between them. CDR3 sequence: CASKPDTEAFF. The CDR3, as DNA: TGTGCCAGCAAACCCGACACTGAAGCTTTCTTT.

There are a few counts of this clonotype. This rearrangement joins TRBV6-6 to TRBJ2-5; 7 nucleotides match TRBD1. This CDR3 comprises 14 residues. Germline CDR1 MNHNY, CDR2 SVGAGI (reference sequence). Trimming removed 4 bases from V and 5 bases from J; junction bases left unmatched: 7. This CDR3 reads CASSSTGFGETQYF. The CDR3 region has the DNA TGTGCCAGCAGTTCGACAGGGTTCGGCGAGACCCAGTACTTC.

This chain joins TRBV7-8 and TRBJ2-4, with 9 bases matching TRBD1. The better agreement between TRBJ2-7 and the DNA end casts doubt on the J call. The germline CDR1 and CDR2 sequences are SGHVS and FQNEAQ. The CDR3 length is 15 residues. CDR3 DNA: TGTGCCAGCAGTTCGGGACAGGGTACTACCGACGAGCAGTACTTC. Translated: CASSSGQGTTDEQYF.

This chain uses TRBV14 with TRBJ1-4; D not resolved. The CDR3 is 14 residues long. V was cut by 0 bases and J by 9 bases, with 11 bases left in between. Per the germline V gene, CDR1 is SGHDN and CDR2 is FVKESK. DNA of the CDR3: TGTGCCAGCAGCCAAGACTCCAACTCCAAAAAACTGTTTTTT. Protein: CASSQDSNSKKLFF.

A few counts support this clonotype. This could be a read error, since a much larger clone is one nucleotide away. The CDR3 region is CANNAREVGAKNIQYF. The CDR3 DNA is TGTGCCAACAACGCCAGGGAAGTCGGAGCCAAAAACATTCAGTACTTC. V gene TRBV11-3 combines with J gene TRBJ2-4, with a possible D match to TRBD1 (5 bases). The CDR3 totals 16 residues. Trimming took 10 bases from V and 0 from J, leaving 19 bases between them. Germline CDR1 and CDR2: SGHNT and YENEEA.

This clonotype was detected a few times. V gene TRBV29-1 combines with J gene TRBJ2-1; no definite D call. V lost 3 bases and J 3 bases, leaving 15 bases between the germline ends. The CDR3 extends over 15 amino acids. The germline V gene has CDR1 SQVTM and CDR2 ANQGSEA. The CDR3 reads CSVDLEISHYNEQFF. The CDR3 nucleotides are TGCAGCGTTGATTTGGAGATTTCCCACTACAATGAGCAGTTCTTC.

Note on this clonotype: Given a much more abundant clone one base away, this may be a read error. The chain joins TRBV20-1 to TRBJ2-3, with TRBD2 matching 9 bases. The length of the CDR3 is 14 residues. Germline lookup yields CDR1 DFQATT and CDR2 SNEGSKA (reference sequence). The DNA of the CDR3 is TGCAGTGCCGTAGCGGGGGAACTCACAGATACGCGGTATTTT. Amino acids: CSAVAGELTDTRYF.

This clonotype was observed a handful of times. CDR3 nucleotides: TGTGCCAGCAGCGCGAGGACTGGACAGAGGGGCTACACCTTC. Amino acids: CASSARTGQRGYTF. The chain recombines TRBV7-2 with TRBJ1-2; possible D gene TRBD1, 6 bases. Looked up from germline, CDR1 is SGHTA and CDR2 is FQGNSA. The CDR3 sequence is 14 residues long. V gave up 5 bases and J gave up 8 bases, with 18 bases separating them.

This clonotype was found a few times. The V and J genes are TRBV5-1 and TRBJ2-7; TRBD1 matches 7 bases. Germline assignment: CDR1 SGHRS and CDR2 YFSETQ. The CDR3 loop spans 14 amino acids. Trimming took 0 bases from V and 6 from J; bases not matched to a gene: 6. The CDR3 spells CASSLGLQGREQYF. For the CDR3, the DNA is TGCGCCAGCAGCTTGGGACTACAGGGGCGCGAGCAGTACTTC.

The sample holds a few counts of this clonotype. The rearrangement links TRBV10-3 to TRBJ1-3; a weak D match, TRBD1 (5 bases). From germline, CDR1 is ENHRY and CDR2 SYGVKD. The CDR3 has 17 amino acids. The germline V and J ends were trimmed by 0 bases and 0 bases, with 12 bases remaining between them. CDR3 region: CAISESGTGVSGNTIYF. CDR3 coding DNA: TGTGCCATCAGTGAGTCCGGGACTGGGGTCTCTGGAAACACCATATATTTT.

The J gene is TRBJ2-5, the V gene TRBV5-1; TRBD2 matches at 14 bases. The end of the DNA fits TRBJ2-7 better, so the J call may be wrong. The CDR3 spans 15 residues. The germline CDR1 and CDR2 sequences are SGHRS and YFSETQ. The DNA for the CDR3 is TGCGCCAGCAGCCTTCTGGGGACTAGCGGGGGCGAGCAGTACTTC. It translates to CASSLLGTSGGEQYF.

This clonotype came up once. The chain has TRBV7-2 and TRBJ2-3, with D perhaps matching TRBD2 (6 bases). Trimming stripped 4 bases from V and 2 bases from J, with 16 bases between. The CDR3 loop spans 16 amino acids. The germline gives CDR1 SGHTA, CDR2 FQGNSA. CDR3 region: CASSSMSSGNTDTQYF. The DNA of the CDR3 is TGTGCCAGCAGCTCTATGAGTAGCGGAAACACAGATACGCAGTATTTT.

In this sample, this clonotype turned up a few times. The gene calls are TRBV29-1 and TRBJ1-2; TRBD1 agrees at 7 bases. Per the germline V gene, CDR1 is SQVTM and CDR2 is ANQGSEA. Trimming removed 4 bases from V and 8 bases from J; junction bases left unmatched: 13. The CDR3 is made up of 14 amino acids. CDR3 sequence reads: CSVVAEDRVGGYTF. DNA of the CDR3: TGCAGCGTTGTCGCCGAAGACAGGGTTGGCGGCTACACCTTC.

This clonotype appeared many times. CDR3 amino acids: CASSQSSGGPSYEQYF. The DNA for the CDR3 is TGTGCCAGCAGCCAAAGTAGCGGGGGGCCCTCCTACGAGCAGTACTTC. The chain links TRBV4-2 to TRBJ2-7, with TRBD2 matching 10 bases. In germline, CDR1 is LGHNA, CDR2 YNFKEQ. The CDR3 has 16 amino acids. The trim removed 2 bases at V and 0 bases at J, leaving 4 bases unmatched.

There are a few counts of this clonotype. The chain couples TRBV5-5 to TRBJ2-7, with D perhaps matching TRBD2 (6 bases). The CDR3 covers 13 residues. Germline V gene sequence: CDR1 SGHKS, CDR2 YYEKEE (reference sequence). Deletions cut 3 bases from V and 6 bases from J, with 13 bases between. The CDR3 sequence: CASSYPAGFEQYF. The CDR3 nucleotides read TGTGCCAGCAGCTACCCGGCGGGGTTCGAGCAGTACTTC.

This clonotype was seen more than once but under ten times. This CDR3 reads CASSPLQGEDEQYF. CDR3 nucleotides: TGTGCCAGCAGCCCCCTTCAGGGAGAGGACGAGCAGTACTTC. The genes are TRBV7-8 and TRBJ2-7; either TRBD1 or TRBD2 may fit D (5 bases each). V was pared by 5 bases and J by 5 bases, with 16 bases between. The CDR3 has 14 residues. Germline CDR1 and CDR2: SGHVS and FQNEAQ.